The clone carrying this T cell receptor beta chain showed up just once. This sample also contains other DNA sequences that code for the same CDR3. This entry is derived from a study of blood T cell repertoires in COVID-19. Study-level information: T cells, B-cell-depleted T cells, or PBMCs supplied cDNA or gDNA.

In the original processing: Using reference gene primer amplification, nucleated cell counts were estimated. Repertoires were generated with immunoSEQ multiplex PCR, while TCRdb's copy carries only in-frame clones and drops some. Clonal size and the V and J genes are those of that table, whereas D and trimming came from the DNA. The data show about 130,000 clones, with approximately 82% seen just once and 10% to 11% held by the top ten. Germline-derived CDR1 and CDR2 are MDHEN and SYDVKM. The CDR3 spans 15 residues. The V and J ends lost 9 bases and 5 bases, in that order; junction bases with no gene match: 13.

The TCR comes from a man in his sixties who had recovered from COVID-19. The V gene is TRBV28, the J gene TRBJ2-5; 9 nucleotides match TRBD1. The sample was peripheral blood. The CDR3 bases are TGTGCCAGTTCACCGGGTCAAGGGACAGGGGAGACCCAGTACTTC. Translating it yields CASSPGQGTGETQYF.